These 27 T cell receptor beta chains were sequenced from one sample in a study of PD-L1 blockade in urothelial cancer. TCRdb keeps only in-frame clones here, not all; method: immunoSEQ multiplex PCR. The data contain more than 90,000 clones, roughly 85% of them singletons. Regarding time point: peripheral blood 6 weeks after treatment start. Material: PBMCs, obtained around atezolizumab (anti-PD-L1) treatment. These receptors originate from a man aged 65 to 79 with urothelial cancer.

The chain employs TRBV7-9 and TRBJ2-3, with TRBD1 as a possible D gene (6 bases). The CDR3 has 17 residues. V lost 4 bases and J lost 5, with 22 bases in between. Germline values: CDR1 SEHNR, CDR2 FQNEAQ (reference sequence). CDR3 in amino acids: CASSSHLADRGGDTQYF. The DNA for the CDR3 is TGTGCCAGCAGCTCTCATCTGGCGGATCGAGGGGGAGATACGCAGTATTTT.

This clone was picked up one time. The chain recombines TRBV11-2 with TRBJ2-5; 8 positions match TRBD1. Germline CDR1 SGHAT, CDR2 FQNNGV. The CDR3 covers 15 residues. V trimming: 3 bases; J trimming: 1 base; junction bases outside the gene matches: 4. CDR3 loop: CASSFPDRGQETQYF. CDR3 in DNA: TGTGCCAGCAGCTTCCCCGACAGGGGCCAAGAGACCCAGTACTTC.

The rearrangement links TRBV4-3 to TRBJ2-7, with D possibly matching TRBD2 (5 bases). Germline CDR1 is LGHNA and CDR2 is YSLEER. This CDR3 is built from 14 residues. Trimming took 2 bases from V and 3 from J, leaving 11 bases between them. The CDR3 here is CASSQRAGDYEQYF. As DNA, the CDR3 is TGCGCCAGCAGCCAAAGGGCCGGGGACTACGAGCAGTACTTC.

The chain joins TRBV19 to TRBJ1-2; TRBD1 is a possible D gene (6 bases). This CDR3 has 12 residues. The V end lost 4 bases, the J end lost 5 bases, and 8 bases lay between the germline ends. The V gene's germline CDR1 is LNHDA and CDR2 SQIVND (reference sequence). The CDR3 sequence: CASSNRDYGYTF. The CDR3 coding sequence is TGTGCCAGTAGTAACAGGGATTATGGCTACACCTTC.

The V and J genes are TRBV5-1 and TRBJ2-1, with 7 bases matching TRBD1. The junction had 9 bases not matched to a gene; V was cut back by 0 bases and J by 6 bases. The CDR3 runs to 16 residues. Germline V gene lookup returns CDR1 SGHRS and CDR2 YFSETQ. Here the CDR3 reads CASSLEFTGEPNEQFF. The CDR3 DNA is TGCGCCAGCAGCTTGGAATTCACAGGGGAGCCCAATGAGCAGTTCTTC.

The chain uses TRBV7-2 and TRBJ1-2, with D unresolved. This CDR3 is built from 14 residues. Trimming shortened V by 2 bases and J by 2 bases, and 9 bases separated the two germline ends. In germline, CDR1 is SGHTA, CDR2 FQGNSA. This CDR3 is CASSLPVPNYGYTF. DNA for the CDR3: TGTGCCAGCAGCTTACCAGTTCCCAACTATGGCTACACCTTC.

This sequence joins TRBV19 and TRBJ2-1, with TRBD2 as a possible D gene (6 bases). The CDR3 runs to 14 residues. Germline lookup yields CDR1 LNHDA and CDR2 SQIVND (reference sequence). Trimming stripped 6 bases from V and 6 bases from J, with 15 bases between. For the CDR3, the DNA is TGTGCCAGTAGAAGGGATAGCGGTAGCAATGAGCAGTTCTTC. This sequence encodes CASRRDSGSNEQFF. The entire variable domain, with the rest obtained from reference TRBV19 and TRBJ2-1, is as follows: DGGITQSPKYLFRKEGQNVTLSCEQNLNHDAMYWYRQDPGQGLRLIYYSQIVNDFQKGDIAEGYSVSREKKESFPLTVTSAQKNPTAFYLCASRRDSGSNEQFFGPGTRLTVL.

The chain has TRBV12-5 and TRBJ2-1, with 8 bases that match TRBD2. The V segment lost 7 bases and the J segment 3 bases; nucleotides outside the gene matches: 11. There are 16 residues in the CDR3. CDR1 and CDR2 from the germline V gene are LGHNT and FRNRAP. The CDR3 nucleotides are TGTGCTAGTGCCCCATCCGGCCTAGCGGGCTACAATGAGCAGTTCTTC. Its protein is CASAPSGLAGYNEQFF.

The rearrangement links TRBV7-6 to TRBJ1-4; 7 bases align to TRBD1. Trimming took 4 bases from V and 10 from J; bases not matched to a gene: 12. Germline assignment: CDR1 SGHVS and CDR2 FNYEAQ. This CDR3 spans 15 amino acids. The DNA for the CDR3 is TGTGCCAGCAGCTCCTCGACAGGGTTTAAGCGAAAACTGTTTTTT. It specifies CASSSSTGFKRKLFF.

V gene TRBV30 combines with J gene TRBJ2-1; 7 nucleotides align to TRBD2. V lost 8 bases, J lost 8 bases, and 9 bases stayed unmatched. Germline CDR1 and CDR2: GTSNPN and SVGIG (reference sequence). The CDR3 covers 12 residues. CDR3 sequence (DNA): TGTGCCCGGCGGACTAGTCAGGATGAGCAGTTCTTC. Amino acid sequence: CARRTSQDEQFF.

The V and J genes are TRBV19 and TRBJ1-5; TRBD1 agrees at 8 bases. The CDR3 length is 15 residues. After removal of 7 bases from V and 3 bases from J, the junction contained 8 bases not matched to a gene. Germline lookup yields CDR1 LNHDA and CDR2 SQIVND (reference sequence). The CDR3 here is CASTTDRVDNQPQHF. CDR3 DNA sequence: TGTGCCAGTACCACGGACAGGGTGGACAATCAGCCCCAGCATTTT.

The chain uses TRBV19 and TRBJ2-3, with D tentatively TRBD2 (6 bases). Germline loops: CDR1 LNHDA, CDR2 SQIVND (reference sequence). The V end lost 4 bases, the J end lost 7 bases, and 9 bases lay between the germline ends. CDR3 size: 12 residues. The CDR3 DNA is TGTGCCAGTAGTACGGCGGGGAATACGCAGTATTTT. Protein sequence: CASSTAGNTQYF.

The chain joins TRBV7-6 to TRBJ1-4, with TRBD1 matching 7 bases. Germline lookup yields CDR1 SGHVS and CDR2 FNYEAQ. After removal of 1 base from V and 8 bases from J, the junction contained 10 bases not matched to a gene. This CDR3 is built from 16 residues. As DNA, the CDR3 is TGTGCCAGCAGCTTAGAGGCCGGGACAGTAGAAGAAAAACTGTTTTTT. Residues: CASSLEAGTVEEKLFF.

This chain links TRBV7-9 with TRBJ2-2, with 8 bases that match TRBD2. The CDR3 sequence is 16 residues long. The junction had 6 bases not matched to a gene; V was cut back by 5 bases and J by 1 base. Germline CDR1 reads SEHNR; CDR2 reads FQNEAQ (reference sequence). CDR3 protein: CASSLFLAGNTGELFF. The DNA for the CDR3 is TGTGCCAGCAGCCTTTTTCTAGCGGGGAACACCGGGGAGCTGTTTTTT.

The rearrangement joins TRBV6-6 to TRBJ2-7; weak D call: TRBD2 (7 bases). V was cut by 10 bases and J by 0 bases, with 22 bases left in between. CDR3 length equals 16 residues. CDR1 is MNHNY and CDR2 is SVGAGI in the germline V gene (reference sequence). The chain's CDR3 is CATVRRGGASSYEQYF. The CDR3 DNA reads TGTGCCACTGTGAGGAGGGGGGGGGCGAGCTCCTACGAGCAGTACTTC.

The chain uses TRBV5-1 and TRBJ1-6; 10 positions match TRBD1. J was trimmed by 8 bases and V by 0 bases; bases with no gene match: 2. This CDR3 comprises 15 residues. Germline V CDR1 and CDR2: SGHRS, YFSETQ. DNA for the CDR3: TGCGCCAGCAGCTTGGCCGGGACAGGGGATTCACCCCTCCACTTT. This encodes CASSLAGTGDSPLHF. Drawing the rest from reference TRBV5-1 and TRBJ1-6, the complete variable domain is KAGVTQTPRYLIKTRGQQVTLSCSPISGHRSVSWYQQTPGQGLQFLFEYFSETQRNKGNFPGRFSGRQFSNSRSEMNVSTLELGDSALYLCASSLAGTGDSPLHFGNGTRLTVT.

This rearrangement joins TRBV12-2 to TRBJ2-2; no DNA check was done on the table's D call, TRBD2. TRBV12-2 is a pseudogene segment. The CDR3 is 17 residues long. The CDR3 spells CASRIGGVGVVTGELFF. CDR3 DNA sequence: TGTGCAAGTCGCATCGGTGGGGTCGGGGTCGTCACCGGGGAGCTGTTTTTT.

J is TRBJ2-3 and V is TRBV25-1; no clear D. CDR1 is MGHDK, CDR2 SYGVNS, per germline. CDR3 length: 12 amino acids. V lost 2 bases, J lost 6 bases, and 6 bases lay in between. The CDR3 is CASSETADTQYF. DNA for the CDR3: TGTGCCAGCAGTGAAACAGCCGATACGCAGTATTTT.

This clone was detected once. The chain uses TRBV27 and TRBJ2-2, with TRBD2 identical over 10 bases. This CDR3 is built from 16 residues. Losses at the gene ends were 6 bases for V and 0 bases for J; bases not matched to a gene: 4. Looked up from germline, CDR1 is MNHEY and CDR2 is SMNVEV (reference sequence). The CDR3: CASRGLAIPNTGELFF. CDR3 DNA sequence: TGTGCCAGCAGGGGACTAGCGATACCGAACACCGGGGAGCTGTTTTTT.

This chain connects TRBV29-1 to TRBJ2-5; possibly TRBD2 for D (6 bases). Between the trimmed V and J ends, which lost 3 bases and 6 bases, there was a span of 11 bases. CDR1 SQVTM and CDR2 ANQGSEA come from the germline V gene. The CDR3 totals 12 residues. The CDR3 DNA reads TGCAGCGTTGAGGAGGGTGAAAAGACCCAGTACTTC. Translated: CSVEEGEKTQYF.

V gene TRBV19 combines with J gene TRBJ2-3; D is ambiguous. This CDR3 region has 15 residues. Trimming took off 4 bases at V and 4 bases at J, with 15 bases between the two ends. Looked up from germline, CDR1 is LNHDA and CDR2 is SQIVND (reference sequence). CDR3 DNA sequence: TGTGCCAGTAGTAGGGCCCTCGGTTCCCCAGATACGCAGTATTTT. This codes for CASSRALGSPDTQYF.

The rearrangement uses TRBV5-6 and TRBJ1-4, with 8 bases lining up with TRBD1. Losses at the gene ends were 0 bases for V and 6 bases for J; bases not matched to a gene: 1. The V gene's germline CDR1 is SGHDT and CDR2 YYEEEE. This CDR3 comprises 14 residues. CDR3 amino acids: CASSLDRGYEKLFF. In DNA, the CDR3 is TGTGCCAGCAGCTTGGACAGGGGGTATGAAAAACTGTTTTTT.

This rearrangement joins TRBV7-8 to TRBJ2-5; weak D call: TRBD2 (5 bases). CDR3 length equals 13 residues. Germline CDR1 is SGHVS and CDR2 is FQNEAQ. Trimming took 5 bases from V and 5 from J, leaving 12 bases between them. CDR3 bases: TGTGCCAGCAGCGGACTCGCCACGGAGACCCAGTACTTC. Protein sequence: CASSGLATETQYF.

V usage is TRBV7-9 and J usage is TRBJ2-6; 8 positions agree with TRBD1. Germline V lookup: CDR1 SEHNR, CDR2 FQNEAQ (reference sequence). V gave up 7 bases and J gave up 3 bases; unmatched junction bases: 5. This CDR3 spans 15 amino acids. The CDR3 DNA follows: TGTGCCAGCATAGCAGGGGGCGGTGGGGCCAACGTCCTGACTTTC. This encodes CASIAGGGGANVLTF.

CDR3 nucleotide sequence: TGTGCCAGTAGTCCGTCCCGGGACAGGGGGCGCGGCTATGGCTACACCTTC. Protein product: CASSPSRDRGRGYGYTF. This chain uses TRBV19 with TRBJ1-2, with 12 nucleotides matching TRBD1. With V trimmed by 5 bases and J by 4 bases, 11 bases remained unmatched. CDR1 is LNHDA and CDR2 is SQIVND in the germline V gene (reference sequence). The length of the CDR3 is 17 residues.

This clone has just a few counts. V is TRBV6-5 and J is TRBJ2-2; 9 nucleotides align to TRBD1. With V trimmed by 6 bases and J by 4 bases, 6 bases remained unmatched. The germline V gene has CDR1 MNHEY and CDR2 SVGAGI. The CDR3 loop spans 15 amino acids. CDR3 loop: CASSPDRGSTGELFF. CDR3 nucleotides: TGTGCCAGCAGCCCCGACAGGGGGAGCACCGGGGAGCTGTTTTTT.

The V call is TRBV13, the J call TRBJ2-1, with 10 bases matching TRBD2. Germline trimming cut 5 bases from V and 4 bases from J; bases unmatched to any gene: 8. This CDR3 is built from 16 residues. CDR1 and CDR2 from the germline V gene are PRHDT and FYEKMQ (reference sequence). Here the CDR3 DNA reads TGTGCCAGCAGCCCCTTTAGCGGGGGGCAATACAATGAGCAGTTCTTC. It is translated as CASSPFSGGQYNEQFF.